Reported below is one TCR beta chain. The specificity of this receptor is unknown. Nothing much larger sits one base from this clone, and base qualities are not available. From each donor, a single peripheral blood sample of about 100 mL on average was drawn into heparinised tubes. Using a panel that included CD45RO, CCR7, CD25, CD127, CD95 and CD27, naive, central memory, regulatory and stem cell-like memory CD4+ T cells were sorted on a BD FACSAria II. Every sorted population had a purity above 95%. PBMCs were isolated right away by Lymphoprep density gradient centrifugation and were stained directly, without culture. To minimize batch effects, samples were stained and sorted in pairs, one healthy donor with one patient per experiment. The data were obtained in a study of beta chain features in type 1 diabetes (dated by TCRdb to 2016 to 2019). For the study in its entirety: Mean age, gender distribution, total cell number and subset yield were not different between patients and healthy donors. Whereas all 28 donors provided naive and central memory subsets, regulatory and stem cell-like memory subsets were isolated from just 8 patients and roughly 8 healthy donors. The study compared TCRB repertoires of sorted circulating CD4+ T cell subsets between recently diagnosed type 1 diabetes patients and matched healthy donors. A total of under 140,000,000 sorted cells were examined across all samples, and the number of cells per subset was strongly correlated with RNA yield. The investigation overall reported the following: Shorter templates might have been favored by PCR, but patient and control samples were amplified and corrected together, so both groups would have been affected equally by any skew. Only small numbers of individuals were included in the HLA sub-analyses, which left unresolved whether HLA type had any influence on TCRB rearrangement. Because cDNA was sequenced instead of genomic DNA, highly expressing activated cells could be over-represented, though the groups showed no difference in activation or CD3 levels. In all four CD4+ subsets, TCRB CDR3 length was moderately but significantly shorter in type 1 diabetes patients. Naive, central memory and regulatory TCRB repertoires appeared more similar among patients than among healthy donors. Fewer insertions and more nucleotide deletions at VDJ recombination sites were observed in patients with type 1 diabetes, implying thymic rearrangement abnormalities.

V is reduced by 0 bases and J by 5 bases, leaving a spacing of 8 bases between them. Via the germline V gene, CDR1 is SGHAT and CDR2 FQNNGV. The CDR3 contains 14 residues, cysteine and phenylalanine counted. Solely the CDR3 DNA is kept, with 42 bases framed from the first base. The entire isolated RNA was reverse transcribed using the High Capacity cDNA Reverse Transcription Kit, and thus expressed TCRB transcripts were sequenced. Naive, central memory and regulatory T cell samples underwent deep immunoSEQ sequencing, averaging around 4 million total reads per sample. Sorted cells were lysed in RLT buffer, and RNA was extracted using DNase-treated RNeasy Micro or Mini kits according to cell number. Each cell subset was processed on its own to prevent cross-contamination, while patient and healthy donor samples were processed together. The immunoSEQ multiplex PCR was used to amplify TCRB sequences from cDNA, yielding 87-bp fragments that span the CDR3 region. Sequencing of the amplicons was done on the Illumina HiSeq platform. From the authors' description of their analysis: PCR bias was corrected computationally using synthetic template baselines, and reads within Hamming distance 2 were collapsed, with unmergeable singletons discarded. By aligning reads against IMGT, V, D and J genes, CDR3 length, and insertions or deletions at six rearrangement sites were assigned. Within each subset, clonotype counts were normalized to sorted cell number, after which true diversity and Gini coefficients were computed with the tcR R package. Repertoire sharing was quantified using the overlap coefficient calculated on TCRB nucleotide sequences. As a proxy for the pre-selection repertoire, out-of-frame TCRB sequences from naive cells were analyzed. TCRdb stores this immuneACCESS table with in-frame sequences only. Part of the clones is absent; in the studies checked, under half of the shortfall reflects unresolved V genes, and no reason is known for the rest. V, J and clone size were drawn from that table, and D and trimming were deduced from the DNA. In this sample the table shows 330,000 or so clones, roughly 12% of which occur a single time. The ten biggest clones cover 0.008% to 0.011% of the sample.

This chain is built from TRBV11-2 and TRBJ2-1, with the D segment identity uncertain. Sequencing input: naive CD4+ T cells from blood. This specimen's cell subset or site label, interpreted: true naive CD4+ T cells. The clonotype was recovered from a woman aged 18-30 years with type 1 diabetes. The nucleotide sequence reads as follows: TGTGCCAGCAGCTTAGAAAGACTGAACAATGAGCAGTTCTTC. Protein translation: CASSLERLNNEQFF.